This T cell receptor beta chain is drawn from a study of glioma-infiltrating T cells. This clonotype was found many times. Its antigen is unidentified. The iRepertoire nested amplicon-rescue multiplex PCR amplified TCR alpha and beta CDR3s from RNA. One-step reverse transcription and amplification started from approximately 100-400 ng of tissue mRNA or PBMC total RNA. TCRdb passed the multiplex PCR reads through MiXCR, listing each CDR3 protein once. The data show more than 95,000 distinct CDR3 sequences, roughly 23% seen once. General study findings and limits: Non-neoplastic patients had below-expected tissue-blood divergence, while all gliomas exceeded expectation. CDR3 overlap between tissue and blood was very small.

The TCR originated in a human donor with low-grade glioma or glioblastoma, undergoing nonglioma brain surgery, or in good health (not recorded which). The sequenced sample was glioma tissue, nonneoplastic brain tissue, or PBMCs (not recorded which).

In DNA, the CDR3 is TGTGCCAGCAGCCTGGGAGGAGGGGGCCCCTACAATGAGCAGTTCTTC. Translated: CASSLGGGGPYNEQFF. The V and J genes are TRBV7-2 and TRBJ2-1; D may be TRBD1 (7 bases). The CDR3 is made up of 16 amino acids. From germline, CDR1 is SGHTA and CDR2 FQGNSA. V was trimmed by 5 bases and J by 2 bases, leaving 16 bases between them.